These T cell receptor beta chains were read from a single sample in a study of tumor-infiltrating lymphocytes in primary liver carcinoma. TCRdb called the multiplex PCR reads again in MiXCR, with one record for every CDR3 protein. The profile shows about 350,000 distinct CDR3 sequences, less than 75% of them singletons. The sequenced material came from peripheral blood. The receptors were sampled from a man aged 35-49 years with primary liver carcinoma and hepatitis B virus infection. Each CDR3 is given without its conserved first and last residue. The D gene is left open where the match is weak. Only part of the rows carry a size: once, few, many, or a class if the clone is expanded.

v_call	j_call	d_call	clone_size	cdr3_aa
TRBV29-1	TRBJ2-7	TRBD2	NA	RVGTSGISNEQY
TRBV5-1	TRBJ2-1	NA	NA	ASILRSVQYNERF
TRBV11-2	TRBJ2-7	NA	NA	ASSHGSGLENEQY
TRBV6-2/TRBV6-3	TRBJ2-1	TRBD2	NA	ASSGGRFDEQF
TRBV5-5	TRBJ2-7	NA	many	ASILGQRTYEQY
TRBV11-2	TRBJ2-1	NA	few	ASSFDIRGEQF
TRBV11-1	TRBJ2-5	NA	once	ASVSWPNPETQY
TRBV11-2	TRBJ2-5	NA	NA	ASSKGPGRQETQY
TRBV5-6	TRBJ1-4	NA	NA	ASSSVGTRNEKLF
TRBV10-1	TRBJ1-5	NA	few	ASSSGYPQPQH
TRBV4-2	TRBJ2-1	TRBD2	once	NSSQDRLAGGGNEQF
TRBV14	TRBJ2-7	NA	many	ASSQVGHGGEQY
TRBV11-2	TRBJ2-7	NA	NA	ASSLSNAQGGEQY
TRBV5-5	TRBJ2-1	NA	NA	ASSYADRNNKQF
TRBV6-1	TRBJ2-1	TRBD2	few	ASTTIAGGPGGEQF
TRBV12-3/TRBV12-4	TRBJ1-4	TRBD1	NA	ASRMTGACEKLF
TRBV30	TRBJ2-1	TRBD1	NA	ARSKDRVGEQF
TRBV28	TRBJ1-5	TRBD1	NA	ASGDRGRVQPQH
TRBV25-1	TRBJ1-1	NA	NA	ASSDFGGNTEAF
TRBV29-1	TRBJ2-5	NA	many	SVEKGGETQY
TRBV12-3/TRBV12-4	TRBJ2-1	NA	many	ASSSYLGSANEQF
TRBV11-3	TRBJ2-1	NA	NA	ASGLTEADKQL
TRBV28	TRBJ2-1	TRBD2	NA	ASSLFGLAGPGSYNEQF
TRBV11-2	TRBJ2-7	TRBD1	many	ASSKTGDRESSEQY
TRBV6-1	TRBJ1-1	NA	NA	ASSEEAFTEAF
TRBV12-5	TRBJ2-1	NA	few	ASGYPGGNEQF
TRBV11-3	TRBJ2-3	NA	NA	ASSRDVVGQY
TRBV28	TRBJ2-7	NA	NA	ASKKQGPYEQY
TRBV5-1	TRBJ2-1	TRBD2	NA	ASSLEPLAGRLSYDEQF
TRBV20-1	TRBJ1-5	NA	NA	SARAGSGQPQH
TRBV11-3	TRBJ2-2	NA	NA	ANTNQGNNPGELF
TRBV14	TRBJ2-5	NA	many	ASSRHGRGHETQY
TRBV12-3/TRBV12-4	TRBJ2-7	NA	many	ASSQGTLGEQY
TRBV11-3	TRBJ2-1	NA	many	ASSSTRSRDRFNEQF
TRBV5-4	TRBJ2-2	NA	many	ASSLAGGSGTGELF
TRBV6-2/TRBV6-3	TRBJ2-7	NA	NA	ASSRGSLGVQY
TRBV4-1	TRBJ1-3	NA	NA	AGSQTKGNTIY
TRBV6-5	TRBJ2-1	NA	NA	ASRLGLSSYNEQF
TRBV11-2	TRBJ2-1	NA	NA	PSSLIAAEQF